This T cell receptor (beta chain) was documented in a study of PD-L1 blockade in urothelial cancer. Study information: About 90% of the roughly 30 patients were men who had bladder-origin urothelial cancer. Blood gave a median roughly 150,000 T cells. At 3 weeks after treatment start (second dose) and again at 6 weeks, blood was analyzed.

This clone was counted between two and nine times. Measured with immunoSEQ multiplex PCR; TCRdb has only the in-frame clones, and not every one. The sample has tens of thousands of clones, roughly 89% seen once. The J segment lost 4 bases and the V segment lost 6 bases, leaving 12 bases of the junction unmatched. The length of the CDR3 is 16 residues. The V gene's germline CDR1 is SNHLY and CDR2 FYNNEI. Time point in this sample: pretreatment peripheral blood. Sample contribution per patient ranged from 1 to 8, covering pretreatment and on-treatment. The material was PBMCs, obtained around atezolizumab (anti-PD-L1) treatment. The TCR originated in a woman between 70 and 85 years old with urothelial cancer. The rearrangement links TRBV2 to TRBJ1-5, with 7 nucleotides matching TRBD1. CDR3 sequence: CASSEIYRGQNQPQHF. For the CDR3, the DNA is TGTGCCAGCAGCGAAATCTACAGGGGACAGAATCAGCCCCAGCATTTT. Filled out from reference TRBV2 and TRBJ1-5, the complete variable domain reads EPEVTQTPSHQVTQMGQEVILRCVPISNHLYFYWYRQILGQKVEFLVSFYNNEISEKSEIFDDQFSVERPDGSNFTLKIRSTKLEDSAMYFCASSEIYRGQNQPQHFGDGTRLSIL.